Presented here are 28 T cell receptor beta chains from one specimen sequenced in a study of shared clonotypes between healthy human individuals. The method was immunoSEQ multiplex PCR; TCRdb's version includes in-frame clones alone and lacks a portion of them. The repertoire holds fewer than 1 million clones, with about 96% as singletons. Positively selected for CCR7, the CD45RO-negative cells used as naive CD8 cells excluded terminally differentiated effector memory CD45RA+ cells. The sequenced sample was naive CD8+ T cells sorted from blood. The receptors here all came from a man younger than 45 in good health.

The chain uses TRBV11-2 and TRBJ2-7; D is uncertain. Between the trimmed V and J ends, which lost 5 bases and 5 bases, there was a span of 16 bases. The germline CDR1 and CDR2 sequences are SGHAT and FQNNGV. The CDR3 consists of 14 residues. CDR3 residues: CASSGRPWTDEQYF. CDR3 nucleotide sequence: TGTGCCAGCAGCGGAAGACCATGGACGGACGAGCAGTACTTC. The full variable domain, rest sourced from reference TRBV11-2 and TRBJ2-7, is EAGVAQSPRYKIIEKRQSVAFWCNPISGHATLYWYQQILGQGPKLLIQFQNNGVVDDSQLPKDRFSAERLKGVDSTLKIQPAKLEDSAVYLCASSGRPWTDEQYFGPGTRLTVT.

The chain carries TRBV11-2 and TRBJ2-7; 11 bases fit TRBD2. Germline V gives CDR1 SGHAT, CDR2 FQNNGV. Losses at the gene ends were 5 bases for V and 7 bases for J; bases not matched to a gene: 10. This CDR3 has 15 residues. DNA of the CDR3: TGTGCCAGCAGCCATTTTAGCGGGAGGGAGGAAGAGCAGTACTTC. This sequence encodes CASSHFSGREEEQYF.

The V gene is TRBV12-5, the J gene TRBJ2-5; 7 positions agree with TRBD1. CDR1 LGHNT and CDR2 FRNRAP come from the germline V gene. This CDR3 comprises 16 residues. The junction had 11 bases not matched to a gene; V was cut back by 2 bases and J by 5 bases. This CDR3 reads CASGLSRQGLGETQYF. The CDR3 coding sequence is TGTGCTAGTGGTTTGAGCAGACAGGGCCTTGGGGAGACCCAGTACTTC.

Only one count was recorded for this clone. V and J are TRBV7-9 and TRBJ1-2; no reliable D call. The CDR3 is made up of 16 amino acids. Germline values: CDR1 SEHNR, CDR2 FQNEAQ (reference sequence). Trimming removed 5 bases from V and 7 bases from J, with 23 bases in between. CDR3 DNA sequence: TGTGCCAGCAGCCCAGAGTCCCTTCCCGGACTTGGTGGCTACACCTTC. Amino acids: CASSPESLPGLGGYTF.

About this clone: Different DNA sequences within this sample yield the same CDR3. This chain connects TRBV5-4 to TRBJ2-7, with 7 bases that match TRBD1. Germline V gene sequence: CDR1 SGHNT, CDR2 YYREEE (reference sequence). J gave up 5 bases and V 4 bases, and 6 bases lay outside the gene matches. The CDR3 is made up of 13 amino acids. The DNA for the CDR3 is TGTGCCAGCAGCCCTAGGGACAGTCACGAGCAGTACTTC. Amino acids: CASSPRDSHEQYF. Variable domain in full (rest from reference TRBV5-4 and TRBJ2-7): ETGVTQSPTHLIKTRGQQVTLRCSSQSGHNTVSWYQQALGQGPQFIFQYYREEENGRGNFPPRFSGLQFPNYSSELNVNALELDDSALYLCASSPRDSHEQYFGPGTRLTVT.

V and J are TRBV29-1 and TRBJ2-1; 10 nucleotides agree with TRBD2. V lost 3 bases, J lost 4 bases, and 3 bases stayed unmatched. Germline CDR1 is SQVTM and CDR2 is ANQGSEA. This CDR3 region has 14 residues. CDR3 protein: CSVDVAGGYNEQFF. CDR3 sequence (DNA): TGCAGCGTTGATGTAGCGGGAGGTTACAATGAGCAGTTCTTC.

This clone was detected only once. The chain is built from TRBV10-3 and TRBJ2-2; TRBD1 agrees at 8 bases. This CDR3 has 13 amino acids. After removal of 8 bases from V and 6 bases from J, the junction contained 5 bases not matched to a gene. Germline CDR1 and CDR2: ENHRY and SYGVKD. CDR3 amino acids: CAIEDRASGELFF. The CDR3 DNA follows: TGTGCCATCGAGGACAGGGCGTCCGGGGAGCTGTTTTTT.

The CDR3 region has the DNA TGTGCCAGCAGCCAAGCCCCCCCCGGGACTATCCAATACGAGCAGTACTTC. As protein: CASSQAPPGTIQYEQYF. The V call is TRBV4-2, the J call TRBJ2-7; 7 bases line up with TRBD2. The CDR3 runs 17 residues. V lost 1 base and J lost 4; bases outside the gene matches: 13. CDR1 is LGHNA, CDR2 YNFKEQ, per germline.

This sequence joins TRBV10-1 and TRBJ2-3; 9 bases map to TRBD2. Trimming took 0 bases from V and 7 from J; bases not matched to a gene: 5. The CDR3 has 15 amino acids. CDR1 and CDR2 (germline): WNHNN, SYGVQD (reference sequence). The CDR3 sequence: CASSESGLAGNTQYF. In DNA form, the CDR3 reads TGCGCCAGCAGTGAGTCGGGGCTAGCGGGGAATACGCAGTATTTT.

The J gene is TRBJ2-3, the V gene TRBV29-1; TRBD1 matches at 7 bases. CDR3 size: 15 residues. V lost 2 bases to trimming and J lost 4 bases; unmatched junction nucleotides: 9. Germline CDR1 SQVTM, CDR2 ANQGSEA. CDR3 in amino acids: CSVEWVTGMPDTQYF. In DNA, the CDR3 is TGCAGCGTTGAATGGGTGACAGGGATGCCAGATACGCAGTATTTT.

The chain has TRBV29-1 and TRBJ2-1; 8 bases agree with TRBD2. Germline V lookup: CDR1 SQVTM, CDR2 ANQGSEA. The junction had 3 bases not matched to a gene; V was cut back by 5 bases and J by 9 bases. The CDR3 is 11 residues long. The CDR3 spells CSVLLAGEQFF. The CDR3 region has the DNA TGCAGCGTTCTTCTAGCGGGTGAGCAGTTCTTC.

The chain joins TRBV4-1 to TRBJ1-1, with D hard to call. The CDR3 is made up of 18 amino acids. Per germline, CDR1 MGHRA and CDR2 YSYEKL. V was cut by 0 bases and J by 3 bases, with 20 bases left in between. The CDR3 nucleotides read TGCGCCAGCAGCCAAGATACACCCGAAGGTAGAGCCGACACTGAAGCTTTCTTT. This gives the protein CASSQDTPEGRADTEAFF.

The chain uses TRBV11-2 and TRBJ1-4; 8 bases are a match to TRBD1. Germline values: CDR1 SGHAT, CDR2 FQNNGV. The CDR3 runs to 18 residues. V shed 5 bases and J 0 bases; nucleotides not matched to a gene: 11. This chain's CDR3 is CASSADRDEVSTNEKLFF. The CDR3 nucleotides are TGTGCCAGCAGCGCGGACAGGGATGAGGTGTCAACTAATGAAAAACTGTTTTTT.

V gene TRBV6-5 combines with J gene TRBJ2-7, with 7 positions matching TRBD1. V trimming: 0 bases; J trimming: 2 bases; junction bases outside the gene matches: 4. CDR1 MNHEY and CDR2 SVGAGI come from the germline V gene. The CDR3 is 15 residues long. The CDR3 bases are TGTGCCAGCAGTTACTCGAGGACAGGAACCTACGAGCAGTACTTC. This encodes CASSYSRTGTYEQYF.

This sequence joins TRBV7-9 and TRBJ1-5; weak D call: TRBD1 (5 bases). Trimming removed 5 bases at V and 3 bases at J, with 17 bases between. CDR1 is SEHNR and CDR2 is FQNEAQ in the germline V gene (reference sequence). This CDR3 spans 16 amino acids. The DNA of the CDR3 is TGTGCCAGCAGCCCGGGACCCGGGGGTAACAATCAGCCCCAGCATTTT. Encoded protein: CASSPGPGGNNQPQHF. The entire variable domain, with the rest obtained from reference TRBV7-9 and TRBJ1-5, is as follows: DTGVSQNPRHKITKRGQNVTFRCDPISEHNRLYWYRQTLGQGPEFLTYFQNEAQLEKSRLLSDRFSAERPKGSFSTLEIQRTEQGDSAMYLCASSPGPGGNNQPQHFGDGTRLSIL.

The chain carries TRBV28 and TRBJ2-7, with D uncertain. V was trimmed by 5 bases and J by 4 bases, leaving 18 bases between them. Germline loops: CDR1 MDHEN, CDR2 SYDVKM. The CDR3 is 15 amino acids. The CDR3 region has the DNA TGTGCCAGCAGTCCCGGCGGTGGGTATGGGTACGAGCAGTACTTC. Amino acid sequence: CASSPGGGYGYEQYF.

The rearrangement joins TRBV4-1 to TRBJ2-7, with 7 nucleotides matching TRBD1. V shed 0 bases, J shed 5 bases, and the junction held 13 bases outside the gene matches. The CDR3 consists of 17 residues. Germline V gene sequence: CDR1 MGHRA, CDR2 YSYEKL. Written as DNA, the CDR3 is TGCGCCAGCAGCCAAGACCAGATGGGACAGTCCGCGCACGAGCAGTACTTC. It encodes CASSQDQMGQSAHEQYF.

V is TRBV29-1 and J is TRBJ1-2; 8 positions match TRBD1. V dropped 5 bases and J dropped 5; count of bases not matched to a gene: 7. The CDR3 contains 13 residues. In germline, CDR1 is SQVTM, CDR2 ANQGSEA. The CDR3 region is CSVKDRARYGYTF. DNA of the CDR3: TGCAGCGTTAAGGACAGGGCGAGATATGGCTACACCTTC. Supplemented by reference TRBV29-1 and TRBJ1-2, the full variable domain reads SAVISQKPSRDICQRGTSLTIQCQVDSQVTMMFWYRQQPGQSLTLIATANQGSEATYESGFVIDKFPISRPNLTFSTLTVSNMSPEDSSIYLCSVKDRARYGYTFGSGTRLTVV.

V gene TRBV18 combines with J gene TRBJ2-1; D is possibly TRBD2 (7 bases). The CDR3 is 16 amino acids. CDR1 is KGHSH, CDR2 LQKENI, per germline. V shed 2 bases and J shed 8 bases, with 19 bases lying between them. In DNA, the CDR3 is TGTGCCAGCTCACCATGGATCGGGGGGCGCCTGGATGAGCAGTTCTTC. Translation: CASSPWIGGRLDEQFF.

This chain links TRBV5-5 with TRBJ1-4; D uncertain. The V gene's germline CDR1 is SGHKS and CDR2 YYEKEE (reference sequence). The CDR3 contains 15 residues. V was pared by 4 bases and J by 3 bases, with 13 bases between. In DNA form, the CDR3 reads TGTGCCAGCAGCCCAGGACCCAGCCCTAATGAAAAACTGTTTTTT. Its protein is CASSPGPSPNEKLFF.

The J gene is TRBJ2-1, the V gene TRBV29-1, with TRBD2 matching over 10 bases. Germline CDR1 is SQVTM and CDR2 is ANQGSEA. Trimming at V came to 0 bases and at J to 4 bases, leaving 6 bases not matched to a gene. This CDR3 contains 16 residues. The DNA for the CDR3 is TGCAGCGTTGAAGACGGGACTAGCGAGAGATACAATGAGCAGTTCTTC. This codes for CSVEDGTSERYNEQFF.

This rearrangement joins TRBV7-9 to TRBJ2-5; D may be TRBD2 (6 bases). Germline V CDR1 and CDR2: SEHNR, FQNEAQ (reference sequence). CDR3 size: 15 residues. The V end was cut by 3 bases, the J end by 3 bases, with 14 bases between. The DNA of the CDR3 is TGTGCCAGCAGCTTTCGGGAGTGGCTCAAAGAGACCCAGTACTTC. It yields the protein CASSFREWLKETQYF.

The chain is built from TRBV7-3 and TRBJ2-1; maybe TRBD2 (5 bases). V lost 5 bases and J lost 6, with 8 bases in between. This CDR3 region has 12 residues. Germline CDR1 is SGHTA and CDR2 is FQGTGA. The CDR3 DNA sequence: TGTGCCAGCAGCGACGAGGGCAATGAGCAGTTCTTC. This gives the protein CASSDEGNEQFF.

The V and J genes are TRBV29-1 and TRBJ2-7; TRBD1 matches 7 bases. Losses at the gene ends were 0 bases for V and 3 bases for J; bases not matched to a gene: 8. The CDR3 has 15 amino acids. CDR1 is SQVTM and CDR2 is ANQGSEA in the germline V gene. The chain's CDR3 is CSVEDRDSESYEQYF. CDR3 in DNA: TGCAGCGTTGAAGACCGGGACAGTGAAAGCTACGAGCAGTACTTC.

This clone was recorded once. The chain links TRBV27 to TRBJ2-1, with D perhaps TRBD1 (6 bases). The ends were cut back, 6 bases at V and 9 bases at J, with 12 bases in the middle. This CDR3 is built from 12 residues. The germline V gene encodes CDR1 MNHEY and CDR2 SMNVEV (reference sequence). CDR3 nucleotides: TGTGCCAGCAGCCCCACAGGGATTGAGCAGTTCTTC. The encoded protein is CASSPTGIEQFF.

Concerning this clone itself: A much bigger clone sits one base away, suggesting this may be a read error. The chain recombines TRBV11-2 with TRBJ2-3; D remains ambiguous. Per germline, CDR1 SGHAT and CDR2 FQNNGV. The germline V and J ends were trimmed by 3 bases and 4 bases, with 2 bases remaining between them. This CDR3 spans 11 amino acids. The CDR3 is CASSFSDTQYF. The CDR3 region has the DNA TGTGCCAGCAGCTTCTCAGATACGCAGTATTTT.

The chain carries TRBV5-4 and TRBJ2-7, with a possible D match to TRBD1 (5 bases). The V end was cut by 4 bases, the J end by 2 bases, with 13 bases between. CDR1 and CDR2 from the germline V gene are SGHNT and YYREEE (reference sequence). The CDR3 loop spans 14 amino acids. CDR3 nucleotide sequence: TGTGCCAGCAGCATACCTGACAGAGCCTACGAGCAGTACTTC. It yields the protein CASSIPDRAYEQYF.

This clone was found once. The rearrangement joins TRBV7-8 to TRBJ2-2; the match to TRBD1 covers 8 bases. CDR1 is SGHVS and CDR2 is FQNEAQ in the germline V gene. The CDR3 extends over 15 amino acids. J lost 2 bases, V lost 5 bases, and 4 bases had no gene match. The CDR3 loop reads CASSRDRLNTGELFF. The CDR3 DNA reads as TGTGCCAGCAGCAGGGACAGGTTAAACACCGGGGAGCTGTTTTTT.